What follows is one T cell receptor beta chain and its context. The sample carries other DNA sequences with the same CDR3. The sample originates from a study of blood T cell repertoires in COVID-19. Study-wide background: T cells, B-cell-depleted T cells, or PBMCs supplied cDNA or gDNA.

Original handling: The authors estimated nucleated cell counts from reference gene primer amplification. Sequencing used immunoSEQ multiplex PCR; TCRdb keeps in-frame clones, though not all of them. That table supplies the V and J calls and clone size; D and trimming were determined from the DNA. Of just over 250,000 clones in the sample, about 86% were seen once. All enrollees were roughly 18 to 90 years old and from roughly 22 US areas. This CDR3 is built from 13 residues. Per germline, CDR1 SGHVS and CDR2 FQNEAQ. The junction had 3 bases not matched to a gene; V was cut back by 5 bases and J by 4 bases.

Sample: PBMCs or T cells enriched from blood (not recorded which). This receptor was taken from a man aged 25-45 years with acute COVID-19. The V and J genes are TRBV7-8 and TRBJ1-1, with TRBD1 matching over 8 bases. Here the CDR3 reads CASSRTGGTEAFF. The CDR3 bases are TGTGCCAGCAGCCGAACAGGGGGCACTGAAGCTTTCTTT.